The present T cell receptor beta chain was sequenced within a study of T-cell memory formation after mild COVID-19. TCRdb fed the 5' RACE reads into MiXCR, producing one record per CDR3 protein. The repertoire has some 410,000 distinct CDR3 sequences, more than 20% of them found once; the top ten carry 10% to 15%. V lost 5 bases to trimming and J lost 2 bases; unmatched junction nucleotides: 6. Looked up from germline, CDR1 is SGHTA and CDR2 is FQGTGA. The CDR3 covers 15 residues. The study's findings and limits: Day 15 to 85 contractors were CD4/CD8 balanced; later expanders leaned CD4+. Contracting clones localized mainly to CM and EM when CD4+ and mainly to EMRA when CD8+. That cross-reactive memory joined was suggested by some responding clones appearing in pre-infection memory.

This clonotype was recorded a few times. Its specificity is not known. The sequence came from an adult woman who had mild COVID-19 (a few samples of this study predate the infection). Cell type and time point are not known. The chain links TRBV7-3 to TRBJ2-3; TRBD1 aligns across 8 bases. Sequencing was done on a sample of PBMCs or a T cell subset sorted from them (not recorded which). The CDR3 here is CASSRTGLTTDTQYF. The CDR3 region has the DNA TGTGCCAGCAGCCGGACAGGGCTAACCACAGATACGCAGTATTTT.